Listed here are 11 T cell receptor beta chains from one sample, sequenced in a study of blood T cell repertoires in COVID-19. Assay: immunoSEQ multiplex PCR; the TCRdb copy retains only in-frame clones and omits some. The sample gives 180,000 or so clones, around 85% of which show up once; 8% to 10% is in the top ten. Sequenced sample: peripheral blood. These receptors originate from a man between 60 and 70 years old with acute or convalescent COVID-19.

On this clone itself: Since no conserved phenylalanine or tryptophan closes the CDR3, a read error is the likely cause. No DNA is shown, since the ends of the CDR3 on it are uncertain; the CDR3 is the one TCRdb lists. The gene calls are TRBV6-5 and TRBJ1-1. Germline CDR1 is MNHEY and CDR2 is SVGAGI. The CDR3 is 11 amino acids in total, end residues counted. The CDR3 sequence: CASSYGGGPPL.

This rearrangement joins TRBV9 to TRBJ1-5, with 7 bases aligning to TRBD1. CDR1 SGDLS and CDR2 YYNGEE come from the germline V gene. This CDR3 is 14 amino acids long. Unmatched junction bases numbered 8, after V lost 4 bases and J lost 7 bases. DNA for the CDR3: TGTGCCAGCAGCAGAACAGGGGCCGGACAGCCCCAGCATTTT. Protein: CASSRTGAGQPQHF.

The chain joins TRBV29-1 to TRBJ1-6; TRBD1 matches 7 bases. V lost 1 base, J lost 0 bases, and 3 bases stayed unmatched. Germline loops: CDR1 SQVTM, CDR2 ANQGSEA. The CDR3 extends over 16 amino acids. CDR3 residues: CSVEGRGSSYNSPLHF. The CDR3 coding sequence is TGCAGCGTTGAAGGCAGGGGGAGCTCCTATAATTCACCCCTCCACTTT.

The genes are TRBV4-1 and TRBJ2-7; the match to TRBD2 covers 9 bases. CDR3 length: 15 amino acids. In germline, CDR1 is MGHRA, CDR2 YSYEKL. The junction had 9 bases not matched to a gene; V was cut back by 5 bases and J by 4 bases. The CDR3 loop reads CASSSPTSGRYEQYF. The CDR3 DNA is TGCGCCAGCAGCTCTCCCACTAGCGGGCGATACGAGCAGTACTTC.

J is TRBJ1-2 and V is TRBV24-1; D call uncertain. CDR3 size: 14 residues. Germline-derived CDR1 and CDR2 are KGHDR and SFDVKD. Deletions cut 4 bases from V and 8 bases from J, with 16 bases between. The CDR3 protein is CATSDLTPVVGYTF. The CDR3 bases are TGTGCCACCAGTGACCTGACACCGGTCGTAGGCTACACCTTC.

This sequence joins TRBV11-3 and TRBJ2-7; perhaps TRBD2 as D (6 bases). CDR3 length equals 13 residues. V was clipped by 1 base and J by 7 bases, with 11 bases between them. The germline CDR1 and CDR2 sequences are SGHNT and YENEEA. CDR3 protein: CASSLVNGGEQYF. The CDR3, as DNA: TGTGCCAGCAGCTTAGTCAATGGGGGGGAGCAGTACTTC.

V and J are TRBV15 and TRBJ2-5; D perhaps matches TRBD2 (5 bases). CDR1 is LNHNV and CDR2 is YYDKDF in the germline V gene (reference sequence). The CDR3 contains 15 residues. V lost 3 bases, J lost 3 bases, and 14 bases lay in between. DNA for the CDR3: TGTGCCACCAGCAGGGGAGCGGCTGGGGAAGAGACCCAGTACTTC. This translates into CATSRGAAGEETQYF.

The rearrangement joins TRBV30 to TRBJ2-3; D gene uncertain. CDR1 and CDR2 from the germline V gene are GTSNPN and SVGIG (reference sequence). This CDR3 region has 12 residues. Trimming left V 0 bases short and J 6 bases short, with 7 bases between. The CDR3 coding sequence is TGTGCCTGGAGTGTACAGAGCGATACGCAGTATTTT. Translating gives CAWSVQSDTQYF.

V is TRBV28 and J is TRBJ2-7; D gene uncertain. This CDR3 has 16 residues. The V and J ends lost 8 bases and 4 bases respectively, with 24 bases between them. Germline assignment: CDR1 MDHEN and CDR2 SYDVKM. The CDR3 loop reads CASSLTHTGSRYEQYF. The CDR3 DNA is TGTGCCAGCTCTCTGACGCACACGGGTTCCAGATACGAGCAGTACTTC.

The gene calls are TRBV9 and TRBJ1-4, with TRBD1 identical over 7 bases. The germline V gene encodes CDR1 SGDLS and CDR2 YYNGEE. V lost 4 bases and J lost 3; bases outside the gene matches: 6. The CDR3 length is 15 residues. The CDR3 DNA reads as TGTGCCAGCAGCATAGGACAGGTCCCTAATGAAAAACTGTTTTTT. Translated: CASSIGQVPNEKLFF.

The chain links TRBV10-2 to TRBJ2-7, with D perhaps matching TRBD1 (5 bases). This CDR3 has 14 residues. Germline CDR1 reads WSHSY; CDR2 reads SAAADI. Deletions cut 6 bases from V and 0 bases from J, with 12 bases between. This CDR3 is CASRDTRSSYEQYF. Here the CDR3 DNA reads TGCGCCAGCAGGGACACGCGATCCTCCTACGAGCAGTACTTC.